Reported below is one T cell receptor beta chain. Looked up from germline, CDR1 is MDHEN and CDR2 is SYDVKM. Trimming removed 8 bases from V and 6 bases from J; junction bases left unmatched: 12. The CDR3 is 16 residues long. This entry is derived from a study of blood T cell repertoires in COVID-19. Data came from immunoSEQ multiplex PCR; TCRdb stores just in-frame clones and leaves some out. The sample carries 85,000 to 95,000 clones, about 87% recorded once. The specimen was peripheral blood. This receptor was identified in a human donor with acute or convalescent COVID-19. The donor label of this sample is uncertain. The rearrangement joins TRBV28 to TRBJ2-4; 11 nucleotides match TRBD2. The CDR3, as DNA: TGTGCCAGCGGGGGGACTAGCGGAATCCTGGGAAACATTCAGTACTTC. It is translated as CASGGTSGILGNIQYF.